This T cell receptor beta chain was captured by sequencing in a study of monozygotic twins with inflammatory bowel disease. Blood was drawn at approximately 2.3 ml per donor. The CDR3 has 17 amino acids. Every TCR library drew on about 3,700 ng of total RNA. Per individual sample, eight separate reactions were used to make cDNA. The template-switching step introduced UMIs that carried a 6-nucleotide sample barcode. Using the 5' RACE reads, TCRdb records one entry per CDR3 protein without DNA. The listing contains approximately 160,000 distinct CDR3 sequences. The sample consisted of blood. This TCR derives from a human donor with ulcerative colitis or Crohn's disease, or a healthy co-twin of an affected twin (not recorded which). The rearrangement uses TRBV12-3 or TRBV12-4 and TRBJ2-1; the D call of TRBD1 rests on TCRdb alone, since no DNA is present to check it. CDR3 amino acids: CASSPPRGVSSYNEQFF.